This TCR beta chain emerged from a study of early T cells in non-severe SARS-CoV-2 infection (dated by TCRdb to about 2021). Regarding the research as a whole: Bulk RNA from unsorted whole blood was used for TCR sequencing, so alpha and beta chains could not be paired.

This was a case-control study nested in a cohort of healthcare workers in London, UK, who had nasopharyngeal swab PCR tests and blood samples taken every week. Healthcare workers were recruited during the week of the UK lockdown, between 23 and 31 March 2020, and followed weekly for up to about 16 weeks. Trimming takes 3 bases from V and 0 bases from J, and the germline ends sit 15 bases apart. The CDR3 holds 17 amino acids from the cysteine to the phenylalanine. Only the CDR3 portion is preserved as DNA: 51 bases, with reading frame beginning at the first base. Looking up the germline V gene yields CDR1 KGHSH and CDR2 LQKENI. This clonotype was seen at least ten times. Its cognate antigen has yet to be identified. Per-base qualities were not stored, and no clone one base away is much larger. The research as a whole found: VDJdb matching was skewed toward anti-spike CD8 responses and likely underestimated virus-specific expansions by missing private and CD4 specificities.

The receptor library was made with 5' RACE. The sequencer was a NextSeq 500. Unique molecular identifiers were attached to individual cDNA molecules in the TCR library protocol so that sequencing error and PCR bias could be corrected. TCR alpha and beta chains were both sequenced, and the abundances of alpha and beta sequences in each sample were closely correlated with each other. For the original study's pipeline: Decombinator V4 was used to annotate the V gene, J gene and CDR3 of the TCR sequences. TCRs were defined as expanded if a significant change between any two time points was detected under a Poisson model with p below 0.0001. TCR abundances were normalised to the total number of TCRs sequenced per sample and expressed as counts per million. TRAV1-2 paired with TRAJ12, TRAJ20 or TRAJ33 defined MAIT TCRs, while TRAV10 paired with TRAJ18 defined iNKT TCRs. A search of VDJdb, accessed on 1 November 2021, was run for TCRs annotated to CMV, EBV and SARS-CoV-2, with TCRs annotated for multiple antigens excluded. TCRdb itself trimmed the public reads at Q25 with fastp, ran MiXCR and retained productive beta chains. CDR3 protein sequences are deduplicated, and each keeps its most common genes and DNA. The V and J calls and clone size come from TCRdb's table, not from the authors' own analysis. Within this sample are some 80,000 distinct CDR3 sequences, with 5% of them counted one time only. Under 8% of the sample is taken by the ten largest.

The starting material was whole blood, obtained at baseline. This receptor was identified in an adult who was a healthcare worker with PCR-confirmed SARS-CoV-2 infection or an uninfected control (not recorded which). The rearrangement combines TRBV18 with TRBJ2-4, with TRBD1 tentatively as D gene (5 bases match). CDR3 protein: CASSPPGLVIAKNIQYF. The DNA is as follows: TGTGCCAGCTCACCTCCAGGGTTGGTAATAGCCAAAAACATTCAGTACTTC.